This is a list of T cell receptor beta chains from one sample in a study of chemoradiotherapy in HPV16-positive cancers. Profiled with immunoSEQ multiplex PCR; TCRdb holds only in-frame clones, not every one. The table has 6,000 to 7,500 clones, around 86% seen once. This sample comprised tumor tissue, obtained from a patient who underwent chemoradiotherapy. The receptors were gathered from a human donor with HPV-associated anogenital cancer. Each CDR3 is given with its conserved first and last residue. D genes are given only for firm matches. Clone size is shown for a subset of rows, as once, few, many or a class of expanded clone.

CDR3aa,CDR3nt,v_gene,abundance,j_gene,d_gene
CASSFSGTEYGYTF,TGTGCCAGCAGCTTCTCCGGGACTGAGTATGGCTACACCTTC,TRBV5-4,NA,TRBJ1-2,NA
CASSQGQTTEAFF,TGTGCCAGCTCCCAAGGACAGACCACTGAAGCTTTCTTT,TRBV7-3,NA,TRBJ1-1,NA
CASSDSNQPQHF,TGTGCCAGCTCGGACAGCAATCAGCCCCAGCATTTT,TRBV18,NA,TRBJ1-5,NA
CASSNNRVNTIYF,TGTGCCAGCAGCAACAACAGGGTAAACACCATATATTTT,TRBV7-2,NA,TRBJ1-3,NA
CASSLELANYNEQFF,TGTGCCAGCAGCTTGGAACTAGCGAACTACAATGAGCAGTTCTTC,TRBV5-5,NA,TRBJ2-1,TRBD2
CASSKTARTDTQYF,TGTGCCAGCAGTAAAACAGCGAGGACGGACACGCAGTATTTT,TRBV25-1,NA,TRBJ2-3,NA
CASSSSGGGYGYTF,TGTGCCAGCAGTTCCTCGGGAGGGGGTTATGGCTACACCTTC,TRBV28,NA,TRBJ1-2,NA
CSVTLAALQETQYF,TGCAGCGTTACACTAGCGGCCCTACAAGAGACCCAGTACTTC,TRBV29-1,NA,TRBJ2-5,TRBD2
CASSLGVGRGSGANVLTF,TGTGCCAGCAGTTTAGGGGTAGGGAGGGGCTCTGGGGCCAACGTCCTGACTTTC,TRBV27,once,TRBJ2-6,TRBD2
CASSSGLAGVNTQYF,TGTGCCAGCAGCTCGGGACTAGCGGGAGTTAATACGCAGTATTTT,TRBV7-2,NA,TRBJ2-3,TRBD2
CASSAPGLGAPRRNNEQFF,TGTGCCAGCAGCGCACCGGGACTAGGCGCGCCCCGCCGTAACAATGAGCAGTTCTTC,TRBV7-9,NA,TRBJ2-1,TRBD2
CASRSASGSFEQFF,TGTGCCAGCAGATCGGCTAGCGGGAGTTTTGAGCAGTTCTTC,TRBV9,NA,TRBJ2-1,TRBD2
CASSIGTDTGELFF,TGTGCCAGTAGTATAGGGACAGACACCGGGGAGCTGTTTTTT,TRBV19,NA,TRBJ2-2,NA
CASSLKASGLRELFF,TGTGCCAGCAGTTTAAAGGCTAGCGGGCTCCGGGAGCTGTTTTTT,TRBV27,NA,TRBJ2-2,TRBD2
CAWSSKSSGNTIYF,TGTGCCTGGAGTTCCAAGAGCTCTGGAAACACCATATATTTT,TRBV30,NA,TRBJ1-3,NA
CASSLGRGASYNEQFF,TGTGCCAGCAGCTTGGGACGTGGCGCCTCCTACAATGAGCAGTTCTTC,TRBV5-4,NA,TRBJ2-1,NA
CASSSLGGSVGELFF,TGTGCCAGCAGCTCCTTGGGCGGGAGTGTCGGGGAGCTGTTTTTT,TRBV7-6,few,TRBJ2-2,TRBD2
CATGQGLNSPLHF,TGTGCCACGGGACAGGGTCTAAATTCACCCCTCCACTTT,TRBV30,NA,TRBJ1-6,TRBD1
CASSMHGYNEQFF,TGTGCCAGTAGCATGCATGGCTACAATGAGCAGTTCTTC,TRBV19,once,TRBJ2-1,NA
CASSSGYLGVGTQYF,TGTGCCAGCAGCTCGGGGTACCTTGGGGTTGGGACCCAGTACTTC,TRBV13,NA,TRBJ2-5,NA
CTSSQAPPRGPGDEQYF,TGCACCAGCAGCCAAGCCCCCCCTAGGGGGCCTGGCGACGAGCAGTACTTC,TRBV1,NA,TRBJ2-7,NA
CASSLGQGVSNYGYTF,TGTGCCAGCAGTCTTGGACAGGGGGTTTCTAACTATGGCTACACCTTC,TRBV9,once,TRBJ1-2,TRBD1
CASSFDQGAQNEQFF,TGTGCCAGCAGTTTTGACCAGGGGGCGCAGAATGAGCAGTTCTTC,TRBV28,NA,TRBJ2-1,TRBD1
CASSSGTDTQYF,TGTGCCAGCAGCTCCGGGACAGATACGCAGTATTTT,TRBV7-5,NA,TRBJ2-3,NA
CAWSWASGNDEQFF,TGTGCCTGGAGTTGGGCTAGCGGGAATGATGAGCAGTTCTTC,TRBV30,NA,TRBJ2-1,TRBD2
CASSTATGPSSNQPQHF,TGTGCCAGTAGTACGGCGACAGGGCCCTCGAGCAATCAGCCCCAGCATTTT,TRBV19,NA,TRBJ1-5,TRBD1
CAIKGPNQPQHF,TGCGCCATTAAAGGGCCCAATCAGCCCCAGCATTTT,TRBV10-1,NA,TRBJ1-5,NA
CASSRTVVTGTDTQYF,TGTGCCAGCAGCCGGACAGTGGTCACGGGGACAGATACGCAGTATTTT,TRBV7-3,NA,TRBJ2-3,NA
CASSLLGQGPNQPQHF,TGTGCCAGCAGCTTACTAGGACAGGGACCCAATCAGCCCCAGCATTTT,TRBV7-8,NA,TRBJ1-5,TRBD1
CASSSMGSINGGYEQYF,TGTGCCAGCAGTTCCATGGGATCTATTAATGGGGGCTACGAGCAGTACTTC,TRBV27,NA,TRBJ2-7,NA
CAGRGHTEAFF,TGTGCCGGCCGGGGGCACACTGAAGCTTTCTTT,TRBV30,NA,TRBJ1-1,NA
CASSQREGPDTQYF,TGTGCCAGCAGCCAGAGGGAGGGCCCAGATACGCAGTATTTT,TRBV4-2,NA,TRBJ2-3,TRBD2
CASSLGTGENNEQFF,TGTGCCAGCAGTCTTGGGACAGGGGAAAACAATGAGCAGTTCTTC,TRBV7-9,NA,TRBJ2-1,TRBD1
CASSEESGGGYEQYF,TGTGCCAGCAGTGAAGAGAGTGGGGGGGGCTACGAGCAGTACTTC,TRBV2,NA,TRBJ2-7,TRBD2
CASGDRAQETQYF,TGTGCCAGCGGTGACAGGGCCCAAGAGACCCAGTACTTC,TRBV6-1,NA,TRBJ2-5,TRBD1
CASSRQGEREKLFF,TGCGCCAGCAGCCGACAGGGAGAACGTGAAAAACTGTTTTTT,TRBV4-1,NA,TRBJ1-4,TRBD1
CASSLGGQETQYF,TGTGCCAGCAGTTTAGGGGGCCAAGAGACCCAGTACTTC,TRBV7-5,NA,TRBJ2-5,NA
CASSSDSYEQYF,TGTGCCAGCAGTTCGGACAGTTACGAGCAGTACTTC,TRBV6-6,few,TRBJ2-7,NA
CASSYGQEAEKLFF,TGTGCCAGCAGTTACGGGCAGGAAGCTGAAAAACTGTTTTTT,TRBV6-5,once,TRBJ1-4,NA
CASSRTSGDNTGELFF,TGTGCCAGCAGCCGGACTAGCGGTGATAACACCGGGGAGCTGTTTTTT,TRBV6-4,NA,TRBJ2-2,TRBD2
CAIQGSGASTQYF,TGTGCCATCCAAGGTAGCGGGGCAAGTACCCAGTACTTC,TRBV6-1,NA,TRBJ2-5,TRBD2
CSASGGIYEQYF,TGCAGCGCGAGCGGGGGGATCTACGAGCAGTACTTC,TRBV29-1,NA,TRBJ2-7,TRBD2
CASRLGGNTEAFF,TGTGCCAGTAGGCTTGGTGGGAACACTGAAGCTTTCTTT,TRBV19,NA,TRBJ1-1,NA
CATSRERNQPQHF,TGTGCCACCAGCAGAGAGAGGAATCAGCCCCAGCATTTT,TRBV15,NA,TRBJ1-5,NA